This TCR beta chain was captured in a study of blood T cell repertoires in COVID-19. On the study more broadly: Material from acute and convalescent COVID-19 was sourced from the United States, Italy and Spain. The analysed material was cDNA or gDNA that came from T cells, B-cell-depleted T cells, or PBMCs.

Per the authors' pipeline: Researchers report that nucleated cell counts were estimated from reference gene primer amplification. Sequencing used immunoSEQ multiplex PCR; TCRdb keeps in-frame clones, though not all of them. That table is the source of V, J and clone size, and D and trimming were worked out from the DNA. This sample has some 280,000 clones; around four fifths occur once, and the top ten carry 4% to 5%. The TCR comes from a woman between 50 and 59 years old with active or convalescent COVID-19. Sequences were obtained from peripheral blood.

As DNA, the CDR3 is TGTGCCAGCGCACCGGACACACATCAGCCCCAGCATTTT. Translating it yields CASAPDTHQPQHF. The chain is built from TRBV12-3 or TRBV12-4 and TRBJ1-5, with a weak D call TRBD1 (5 bases). The V gene lost 8 bases and the J gene lost 5 bases, with 13 bases spanning the gap. The CDR3 has 13 residues.